A selection of T cell receptor beta chains follows, all from one sample in a study of regulatory and conventional T cells in RAG deficiency. Profiling relied on immunoSEQ multiplex PCR, and the TCRdb table lists in-frame clones only, not all of them. The sample contains about 30,000 clones, roughly 96% of which appear only once. These same records also appear under a second study, on regulatory T cells.

Sequenced sample: CD25- CD4+ T cells sorted from blood. These receptors were obtained from a human donor in good health. Each CDR3 is given with its conserved first and last residue. The D gene is left open where the match is weak. Size is stated for part of the rows, as once, few or many counts, or as a class when the clone is expanded.

clone size	V gene	D gene	J gene	CDR3 protein	CDR3 DNA
once	TRBV7-9	TRBD1	TRBJ1-3	CASSHSPRTGGSGNTIYF	TGTGCCAGCAGCCATTCCCCTCGTACAGGGGGCTCTGGAAACACCATATATTTT
-	TRBV5-1	-	TRBJ2-1	CASSPGGSSYNEQFF	TGCGCCAGCAGCCCCGGAGGGTCCTCCTACAATGAGCAGTTCTTC
-	TRBV5-8	TRBD2	TRBJ2-1	CASSPGLAGYNEQFF	TGTGCCAGCAGCCCCGGACTAGCGGGGTACAATGAGCAGTTCTTC
-	TRBV19	-	TRBJ1-5	CASSIGRVGPQHF	TGTGCCAGTAGTATCGGGCGGGTTGGGCCCCAGCATTTT
-	TRBV5-1	TRBD1	TRBJ1-1	CASSSRQGEAFF	TGCGCCAGCAGCTCAAGACAGGGTGAAGCTTTCTTT
-	TRBV7-8	TRBD2	TRBJ2-5	CASSYGELAGGAQETQYF	TGTGCCAGCAGCTATGGAGAACTAGCGGGGGGTGCCCAAGAGACCCAGTACTTC
few	TRBV5-6	-	TRBJ1-3	CASSLGGGNTIYF	TGTGCCAGCAGCTTGGGAGGGGGAAACACCATATATTTT
-	TRBV5-1	TRBD2	TRBJ2-1	CASSLAGTSDGREQFF	TGCGCCAGCAGCTTGGCCGGGACTAGCGACGGAAGGGAGCAGTTCTTC
-	TRBV6-5	-	TRBJ2-7	CASSYLDTSYEQYF	TGTGCCAGCAGTTACCTGGACACCTCCTACGAGCAGTACTTC
-	TRBV11-3	TRBD2	TRBJ2-1	CASSKIAGAGNEQFF	TGTGCCAGCAGTAAAATAGCGGGGGCAGGGAATGAGCAGTTCTTC
-	TRBV7-2	-	TRBJ2-2	CASSTGQTTGELFF	TGTGCCAGCAGCACCGGACAGACCACCGGGGAGCTGTTTTTT
-	TRBV5-1	-	TRBJ1-1	CASSLFSRTDTEAFF	TGCGCCAGCAGCTTGTTTAGCCGGACTGACACTGAAGCTTTCTTT
-	TRBV5-8	-	TRBJ1-6	CASSPYNSPLHF	TGTGCCAGCAGCCCCTATAATTCCCCCCTCCACTTT
once	TRBV7-2	TRBD2	TRBJ2-7	CASSLETSDNEQYF	TGTGCCAGCAGCTTAGAGACTAGCGACAACGAGCAGTACTTC
-	TRBV9	-	TRBJ2-5	CASSVAGLETQYF	TGTGCCAGCAGCGTAGCGGGGTTGGAGACCCAGTACTTC
-	TRBV19	-	TRBJ2-3	CATSWGRGTDTQYF	TGTGCCACCTCCTGGGGGCGCGGCACAGATACGCAGTATTTT
-	TRBV18	-	TRBJ2-7	CASSPPYSISYEQYF	TGTGCCAGCTCACCACCGTACAGTATCTCCTACGAGCAGTACTTC
once	TRBV2	TRBD2	TRBJ2-1	CASSTSGGAVGGQFF	TGTGCCAGCAGTACTAGCGGGGGGGCAGTCGGTGGGCAGTTCTTC
-	TRBV19	TRBD1	TRBJ1-4	CASSRRQGAANEKLFF	TGTGCCAGTAGCCGTCGACAGGGGGCTGCTAATGAAAAACTGTTTTTT
-	TRBV18	TRBD1	TRBJ1-1	CASENTGDTEAFF	TGTGCCAGCGAGAATACAGGGGACACTGAAGCTTTCTTT